This TCR beta chain was observed in a study of Ad26.COV2.S vaccination and SARS-CoV-2 variants (dated by TCRdb to the early 2020s). Regarding the complete study: Donors in the vaccine arm were drawn from COV1001, a multicentre, randomized, double-blind, placebo-controlled phase I-IIa trial testing Ad26.COV2.S in healthy adults. Ad26.COV2.S was given intramuscularly at 5x10^10 or 1x10^11 viral particles, as a single shot or as two shots 56 days apart. TCRbeta repertoire sequencing served as the tool for gauging how specific and how broad the SARS-CoV-2-reactive T cell receptors were following Ad26.COV2.S vaccination. The TCR-sequenced set comprised about 30 samples: some 19 Ad26.COV2.S vaccine recipients, 5 placebo recipients and 8 SARS-CoV-2 convalescent individuals. Participants in the trial were split at random into five groups of five each, receiving low-dose or high-dose Ad26.COV2.S once or twice, or else placebo on both occasions. Blinding of investigators to trial group allocation was maintained during experiments and outcome assessment. Beyond this particular receptor, the publication reports: The study lacked the statistical power to compare responses across vaccine doses or regimens. The authors noted that the TCR breadth and depth analyses may have underestimated total T cell responses. After vaccination, spike-specific CD8+ and CD4+ T cell responses were reported to show substantial breadth. Higher spike-specific TCR breadth was observed in Ad26.COV2.S recipients than in placebo recipients (P = 0.0014). Comparable non-spike TCR breadth was observed between vaccine and placebo recipients, consistent with only spike being contained in the vaccine.

From the germline V gene, CDR1 is SGHTA and CDR2 is FQGNSA. Its CDR3 holds 18 amino acids, cysteine through phenylalanine. Only CDR3 DNA remains: 54 bases, in frame from the first base. The V end gives up 1 base and the J end 0 bases, leaving 10 bases in the junction not matched to a gene. TCRbeta CDR3 regions were sequenced with the immunoSEQ Assay. After extraction, genomic DNA underwent amplification by bias-controlled multiplex PCR, followed by high-throughput sequencing. The source study handled its data this way. Collapsing and filtering of sequences were performed to quantify the absolute abundance of each unique TCRbeta CDR3 region. T cell fraction was estimated by normalizing TCRbeta template counts to usable DNA, which was measured by amplifying reference genes present in all nucleated cells. Repertoire TCRs were annotated as SARS-CoV-2-specific when V gene, CDR3 amino acid sequence and J gene were exactly matched to a known reactive TCR set. MIRA supplied the reference SARS-CoV-2 TCR set, which was filtered for enrichment in COVID-19-positive ImmuneCODE repertoires so that public or cross-reactive TCRs were removed. Using the MIRA antigens, annotated TCRs were further analysed by specific ORF or by position within an ORF. Depth was the summed frequency of annotated unique rearrangements, while breadth was defined as annotated unique rearrangements over total unique productive rearrangements. Group comparisons of TCR breadth used two-sided Wilcoxon rank-sum tests. The immuneACCESS repertoire file appears here via TCRdb, limited to in-frame rearrangements. These files lack a portion of the clones; in checked studies, under half of the deficit traces to unresolved V genes, and the cause of the others is not known. That table supplies the V and J calls and clone size; D and trimming were determined from the DNA. Within this sample are approximately 300,000 clones, with around four fifths of them counted one time only. The top ten constitute approximately 2.2% of the sample.

The treatment or condition label of this sample denotes: 15 to 20 received Ad26.COV2.S at low or high dose, single or two shots; roughly five received placebo; per-sample allocation not given. For vaccine and placebo recipients, repertoires were sequenced using samples collected on day 63 after the first injection. Cohort 1b enrolled 25 or so adults aged 18-55 years at a single site in Boston, USA, between 29 July and 7 August 2020. As a vaccine, Ad26.COV2.S was a replication-incompetent adenovirus type 26 vector that expressed a prefusion-stabilized SARS-CoV-2 spike protein derived from the original Wuhan strain. Comments on this clone: It has no known antigen specificity. One base away there is no much larger clone; base qualities are not given.

The chain is assembled from TRBV7-2 and TRBJ2-7; TRBD1 lines up with 9 middle nucleotides. The specimen was peripheral blood, collected in a trial of Ad26.COV2.S vaccine versus placebo. This sequence originates from a person between 18 and 59 years old who received the Ad26.COV2.S COVID-19 vaccine or a placebo. For the CDR3, the sequence is CASSLDRAQGASSYEQYF. The nucleotide sequence reads as follows: TGTGCCAGCAGCTTAGATAGGGCACAGGGGGCAAGCTCCTACGAGCAGTACTTC.